Presented here are 25 T cell receptor beta chains from one specimen sequenced in a study of monozygotic twins with inflammatory bowel disease. TCRdb reworked the 5' RACE reads into one entry per CDR3 protein, no DNA. The sample includes approximately 200,000 distinct CDR3 sequences. Sequencing input: blood. These receptors all come from a human donor with ulcerative colitis or Crohn's disease, or a healthy co-twin of an affected twin (not recorded which).

The V gene is TRBV12-3 or TRBV12-4, the J gene TRBJ1-1. This CDR3 spans 13 amino acids. The chain's CDR3 is CASSGSLNTEAFF.

The chain has TRBV10-3 and TRBJ2-5; TCRdb returns TRBD2, unconfirmable since there is no DNA. Germline V gene data show CDR1 as ENHRY and CDR2 as SYGVKD. This CDR3 spans 15 amino acids. The CDR3 here is CATGTSGGADETQYF.

The rearrangement links TRBV7-2 to TRBJ1-2. CDR3 length: 14 amino acids. Germline V gene lookup returns CDR1 SGHTA and CDR2 FQGNSA. The CDR3 sequence: CASSWTQEGYGYTF.

The chain links TRBV6-2 or TRBV6-3 to TRBJ2-1; the D call from TCRdb, TRBD2, cannot be confirmed without DNA. The CDR3 has 18 residues. Germline V lookup: CDR1 MNHEY, CDR2 SVGEGT. The CDR3 sequence is CASSYSSWRGSSYNEQFF.

The genes are TRBV18 and TRBJ1-2; checking the TCRdb D call of TRBD1 is not possible without DNA. CDR3 length: 16 residues. In germline, CDR1 is KGHSH, CDR2 LQKENI. CDR3 protein: CASSPNQPGQGLGYTF. Together with reference TRBV18 and TRBJ1-2, the CDR3 gives the full variable domain: NAGVMQNPRHLVRRRGQEARLRCSPMKGHSHVYWYRQLPEEGLKFMVYLQKENIIDESGMPKERFSAEFPKEGPSILRIQQVVRGDSAAYFCASSPNQPGQGLGYTFGSGTRLTVV.

The V and J genes are TRBV12-3 or TRBV12-4 and TRBJ1-6; the D call from TCRdb, TRBD1, cannot be confirmed without DNA. This CDR3 has 14 residues. This CDR3 reads CASRYRGRNSPLHF.

The J gene is TRBJ1-1, the V gene TRBV20-1; the D call of TRBD1 rests on TCRdb alone, since no DNA is present to check it. The CDR3 runs 13 residues. CDR1 and CDR2 (germline): DFQATT, SNEGSKA (reference sequence). The CDR3: CSAPPLTGLEAFF.

This chain uses TRBV15 with TRBJ2-7. This CDR3 contains 16 residues. Germline CDR1 is LNHNV and CDR2 is YYDKDF (reference sequence). CDR3 sequence: CATSRDLGVRSYEQYF.

This chain joins TRBV6-2 or TRBV6-3 and TRBJ2-3; the D call of TRBD2 rests on TCRdb alone, since no DNA is present to check it. The CDR3 is made up of 13 amino acids. CDR1 is MNHEY and CDR2 is SVGEGT in the germline V gene. CDR3 amino acids: CASRRDLTDTQYF.

J is TRBJ2-7 and V is TRBV5-1; TCRdb designates TRBD1, a call that cannot be tested without DNA. Germline V gene sequence: CDR1 SGHRS, CDR2 YFSETQ. The CDR3 is 16 residues long. The CDR3 loop is CASSSPPGRRTYEQYF.

This chain connects TRBV5-1 to TRBJ2-1; the TCRdb call, TRBD1, lacks DNA for checking. The CDR3 contains 14 residues. Germline V lookup: CDR1 SGHRS, CDR2 YFSETQ. The CDR3 sequence is CASSFLTGENEQFF.

The rearrangement joins TRBV18 to TRBJ1-2; no DNA is available, so the TRBD1 call from TCRdb remains unchecked. In germline, CDR1 is KGHSH, CDR2 LQKENI. The CDR3 is made up of 17 amino acids. CDR3 protein: CASSPESGTASNYGYTF.

This chain joins TRBV6-2 or TRBV6-3 and TRBJ2-1; TCRdb proposes TRBD2, but this gene call is untestable without DNA. Germline V lookup: CDR1 MNHEY, CDR2 SVGEGT. The CDR3 is made up of 15 amino acids. This chain's CDR3 is CASSYSSSGGYEQFF.

The chain is built from TRBV15 and TRBJ2-5; the TCRdb D gene call, TRBD1, has no DNA to confirm it. From germline, CDR1 is LNHNV and CDR2 YYDKDF (reference sequence). This CDR3 contains 14 residues. CDR3 protein: CATSTLEREETQYF.

The gene calls are TRBV12-3 or TRBV12-4 and TRBJ1-1. The CDR3 consists of 13 residues. The CDR3 is CASTLRAESEAFF.

This chain connects TRBV12-3 or TRBV12-4 to TRBJ2-1; TCRdb picks TRBD1, but there is no DNA to check that call. This CDR3 has 18 residues. This CDR3 reads CASSLGILPAPRPNEQFF.

V usage is TRBV6-1 and J usage is TRBJ1-2; TCRdb's D call of TRBD1 is untestable without DNA. This CDR3 is built from 14 residues. Germline V gene data show CDR1 as MNHNS and CDR2 as SASEGT. The CDR3 sequence is CASSPRDGLYGYTF.

J is TRBJ1-1 and V is TRBV25-1. The CDR3 consists of 15 residues. Per germline, CDR1 MGHDK and CDR2 SYGVNS. The CDR3 is CASTRGRAQNTEAFF. Drawing the rest from reference TRBV25-1 and TRBJ1-1, the complete variable domain is EADIYQTPRYLVIGTGKKITLECSQTMGHDKMYWYQQDPGMELHLIHYSYGVNSTEKGDLSSESTVSRIRTEHFPLTLESARPSHTSQYLCASTRGRAQNTEAFFGQGTRLTVV.

V usage is TRBV29-1 and J usage is TRBJ1-1. The CDR3 extends over 13 amino acids. CDR1 is SQVTM and CDR2 is ANQGSEA in the germline V gene. CDR3 sequence reads: CSVARRANTEAFF.

The chain links TRBV27 to TRBJ1-5; TCRdb returns TRBD1, unconfirmable since there is no DNA. The CDR3 sequence is 16 residues long. Germline CDR1 and CDR2: MNHEY and SMNVEV (reference sequence). The CDR3 sequence: CASSLKGTYRNQPQHF.

This sequence joins TRBV27 and TRBJ2-5; the TCRdb call, TRBD1, lacks DNA for checking. CDR3 size: 14 residues. CDR1 MNHEY and CDR2 SMNVEV come from the germline V gene (reference sequence). This CDR3 is CASSLTGSGETQYF.

The chain employs TRBV5-6 and TRBJ2-7. The V gene's germline CDR1 is SGHDT and CDR2 YYEEEE. This CDR3 is 16 amino acids long. CDR3 residues: CASSLDVLGYTYEQYF.

The chain couples TRBV12-5 to TRBJ2-3; TCRdb gives TRBD2 as the D gene, but with no DNA this cannot be confirmed. The CDR3 has 17 residues. CDR1 is LGHNT, CDR2 FRNRAP, per germline. CDR3 loop: CASGPSVRASSTDTQYF.

The chain joins TRBV3-1 to TRBJ1-2; the TCRdb D gene call, TRBD1, has no DNA to confirm it. CDR1 and CDR2 from the germline V gene are LGHDT and YNNKEL (reference sequence). The CDR3 contains 15 residues. CDR3 region: CASSPLPSGNYGYTF.

The chain's CDR3 is CASSQTGTGVYGYTF. This sequence joins TRBV5-1 and TRBJ1-2; checking the TCRdb D call of TRBD1 is not possible without DNA. CDR3 length: 15 residues. The germline gives CDR1 SGHRS, CDR2 YFSETQ. Variable domain in full (rest from reference TRBV5-1 and TRBJ1-2): KAGVTQTPRYLIKTRGQQVTLSCSPISGHRSVSWYQQTPGQGLQFLFEYFSETQRNKGNFPGRFSGRQFSNSRSEMNVSTLELGDSALYLCASSQTGTGVYGYTFGSGTRLTVV.